Each of the 15 T cell receptor beta chains below was sequenced from the same sample in a study of blood T cell repertoires in COVID-19. Profiling relied on immunoSEQ multiplex PCR, and the TCRdb table lists in-frame clones only, not all of them. The data contain approximately 61,000 clones, roughly 88% of them seen just once; the ten biggest clones take up around 18%. The sequenced sample consisted of peripheral blood. These receptors were taken from an elderly woman with active COVID-19.

V and J are TRBV2 and TRBJ2-3; 11 nucleotides align to TRBD2. The V segment lost 4 bases and the J segment 3 bases; nucleotides outside the gene matches: 6. The CDR3 is 16 residues long. Germline-derived CDR1 and CDR2 are SNHLY and FYNNEI. The CDR3 coding sequence is TGTGCCAGCAGTGCTGGGACTAGCGGTTATACAGATACGCAGTATTTT. It translates to CASSAGTSGYTDTQYF.

This chain links TRBV5-1 with TRBJ1-6, with D uncertain. V lost 0 bases and J 5 bases, leaving 21 bases between the germline ends. Germline V gene data show CDR1 as SGHRS and CDR2 as YFSETQ. This CDR3 spans 19 amino acids. The CDR3 DNA follows: TGCGCCAGCAGCTTGGGGAGACTGCCCCGGGTGTGGCATAATTCACCCCTCCACTTT. This codes for CASSLGRLPRVWHNSPLHF.

The rearrangement uses TRBV4-1 and TRBJ2-7; 11 nucleotides agree with TRBD1. The CDR3 is 17 residues long. Unmatched junction bases numbered 8, after V lost 1 base and J lost 3 bases. Germline V CDR1 and CDR2: MGHRA, YSYEKL. DNA of the CDR3: TGCGCCAGCAGCCAAGCCCGGACAGGGGGCCTTCTCTACGAGCAGTACTTC. It translates to CASSQARTGGLLYEQYF.

CDR3 sequence reads: CASSPGLAGGQGVETQYF. The CDR3 bases are TGTGCCAGCAGCCCAGGACTAGCGGGGGGCCAGGGCGTCGAGACCCAGTACTTC. The chain links TRBV9 to TRBJ2-5; 14 bases align to TRBD2. The CDR3 is 18 residues long. The V segment lost 4 bases and the J segment 5 bases; nucleotides outside the gene matches: 13. Germline CDR1 is SGDLS and CDR2 is YYNGEE. Drawing the rest from reference TRBV9 and TRBJ2-5, the complete variable domain is DSGVTQTPKHLITATGQRVTLRCSPRSGDLSVYWYQQSLDQGLQFLIQYYNGEERAKGNILERFSAQQFPDLHSELNLSSLELGDSALYFCASSPGLAGGQGVETQYFGPGTRLLVL.

A single count supports this clone. The V call is TRBV7-3, the J call TRBJ2-3; weak D call: TRBD2 (5 bases). This CDR3 is built from 17 residues. From germline, CDR1 is SGHTA and CDR2 FQGTGA. V gave up 6 bases and J gave up 3 bases, with 22 bases separating them. The CDR3 is CASSLLAPPQRTDTQYF. The CDR3 bases are TGTGCCAGCAGTCTCCTAGCTCCCCCTCAGAGGACAGATACGCAGTATTTT.

The chain is built from TRBV5-8 and TRBJ2-6, with TRBD2 as a possible D gene (5 bases). V dropped 4 bases and J dropped 2 bases, with 7 bases sitting between them. The CDR3 extends over 14 amino acids. Per the germline V gene, CDR1 is SGHTS and CDR2 is YDEGEE. CDR3 nucleotides: TGTGCCAGCAGCCGGGGTCCTGGGGCCAACGTCCTGACTTTC. It encodes CASSRGPGANVLTF.

The chain employs TRBV9 and TRBJ2-3; D remains ambiguous. CDR3 length: 14 amino acids. The V gene's germline CDR1 is SGDLS and CDR2 YYNGEE. V shed 3 bases and J shed 1 base, with 9 bases lying between them. CDR3 sequence (DNA): TGTGCCAGCAGCGCGACTGTAGGCACAGATACGCAGTATTTT. It yields the protein CASSATVGTDTQYF.

The chain carries TRBV5-1 and TRBJ2-1, with TRBD1 identical over 8 bases. This CDR3 is built from 14 residues. The germline V gene has CDR1 SGHRS and CDR2 YFSETQ. Trimming at V came to 0 bases and at J to 8 bases, leaving 4 bases not matched to a gene. The CDR3 spells CASSLGQGSDEQFF. The CDR3 nucleotides are TGCGCCAGCAGCTTGGGACAGGGGAGCGATGAGCAGTTCTTC. Using reference TRBV5-1 and TRBJ2-1 for the parts outside the CDR3, the full variable domain is KAGVTQTPRYLIKTRGQQVTLSCSPISGHRSVSWYQQTPGQGLQFLFEYFSETQRNKGNFPGRFSGRQFSNSRSEMNVSTLELGDSALYLCASSLGQGSDEQFFGPGTRLTVL.

The V call is TRBV19, the J call TRBJ2-7, with D perhaps matching TRBD1 (6 bases). V was trimmed by 7 bases and J by 3 bases, leaving 13 bases between them. From germline, CDR1 is LNHDA and CDR2 SQIVND (reference sequence). The CDR3 consists of 13 residues. The CDR3 sequence: CASNARGGYEQYF. Written as DNA, the CDR3 is TGTGCCAGTAATGCCAGGGGCGGCTACGAGCAGTACTTC. Full variable domain (missing parts from reference TRBV19 and TRBJ2-7): DGGITQSPKYLFRKEGQNVTLSCEQNLNHDAMYWYRQDPGQGLRLIYYSQIVNDFQKGDIAEGYSVSREKKESFPLTVTSAQKNPTAFYLCASNARGGYEQYFGPGTRLTVT.

The J gene is TRBJ2-5, the V gene TRBV2; D call uncertain. Germline-derived CDR1 and CDR2 are SNHLY and FYNNEI. The CDR3 is 12 amino acids. V dropped 1 base and J dropped 3 bases, with 3 bases sitting between them. CDR3 sequence reads: CASSEDKETQYF. As DNA, the CDR3 is TGTGCCAGCAGTGAAGATAAAGAGACCCAGTACTTC.

V gene TRBV3-1 (or the pseudogene TRBV3-2) combines with J gene TRBJ1-1; D gene uncertain. This CDR3 has 12 residues. Trimming shortened V by 5 bases and J by 6 bases, and 10 bases separated the two germline ends. Germline CDR1 reads LGHDT; CDR2 reads YNNKEL (reference sequence). CDR3 in amino acids: CASSVRGAEAFF. DNA of the CDR3: TGTGCCAGCAGCGTACGCGGCGCTGAAGCTTTCTTT.

J is TRBJ2-5 and V is TRBV18; 12 bases align to TRBD2. V shed 8 bases and J 0 bases; nucleotides not matched to a gene: 7. CDR3 length equals 16 residues. Germline values: CDR1 KGHSH, CDR2 LQKENI. The CDR3 coding sequence is TGTGCCAGCGTGAGACTAGCGGGGGAGTACCAAGAGACCCAGTACTTC. Translation: CASVRLAGEYQETQYF.

The V call is TRBV5-5, the J call TRBJ2-5, with TRBD2 as a possible D gene (5 bases). Trimming took off 4 bases at V and 2 bases at J, with 12 bases between the two ends. The CDR3 totals 14 residues. The germline V gene has CDR1 SGHKS and CDR2 YYEKEE (reference sequence). This CDR3 reads CASSRLPGQETQYF. The CDR3 DNA is TGTGCCAGCAGCCGACTGCCGGGGCAAGAGACCCAGTACTTC.

The chain is built from TRBV7-3 and TRBJ2-1; 9 positions match TRBD2. CDR1 is SGHTA, CDR2 FQGTGA, per germline. V dropped 1 base and J dropped 8; count of bases not matched to a gene: 9. The CDR3 extends over 16 amino acids. DNA of the CDR3: TGTGCCAGCAGCTTAAAGTGGTCTAGCGGGGTAGATGAGCAGTTCTTC. Its protein product is CASSLKWSSGVDEQFF.

A single count supports this clone. The chain is built from TRBV24-1 and TRBJ2-5; 11 bases are shared with TRBD2. CDR1 is KGHDR, CDR2 SFDVKD, per germline. This CDR3 has 16 residues. Germline trimming cut 4 bases from V and 3 bases from J; bases unmatched to any gene: 6. CDR3 in DNA: TGTGCCACCAGTGAACCTACTAGCGGGGGTGAAGAGACCCAGTACTTC. As protein: CATSEPTSGGEETQYF.